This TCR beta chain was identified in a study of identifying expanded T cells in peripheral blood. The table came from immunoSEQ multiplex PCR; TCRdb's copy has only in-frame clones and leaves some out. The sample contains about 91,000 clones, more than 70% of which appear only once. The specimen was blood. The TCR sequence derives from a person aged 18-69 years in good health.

The DNA for the CDR3 is TGTGCCAGCAGCTTATTAGCCTCTGGGGCCAACGTCCTGACTTTC. Its translation: CASSLLASGANVLTF. The J gene is TRBJ2-6, the V gene TRBV7-3; no firm D call. The V gene's germline CDR1 is SGHTA and CDR2 FQGTGA. The CDR3 contains 15 residues. The ends were cut back, 2 bases at V and 0 bases at J, with 5 bases in the middle. Full variable domain (rest looked up from reference TRBV7-3 and TRBJ2-6): GAGVSQTPSNKVTEKGKYVELRCDPISGHTALYWYRQSLGQGPEFLIYFQGTGAADDSGLPNDRFFAVRPEGSVSTLKIQRTERGDSAVYLCASSLLASGANVLTFGAGSRLTVL.